The present T cell receptor (beta chain) was sequenced within a study of immune evolution from preneoplasia to lung adenocarcinoma. H&E slides confirmed each diagnosis, reviewed by two pathologists independently. Premalignant or tumor cells were enriched by macro-dissection after pathologic assessment. Produced via immunoSEQ multiplex PCR; TCRdb's table is partial and in-frame only. The sample consists of about 3,700 clones, more than 70% of them appearing once. The CDR3 runs to 14 residues. V was clipped by 8 bases and J by 3 bases; unmatched bases: 7. CDR1 is MNHNS and CDR2 is SASEGT in the germline V gene. Overall study results and limits: Later-stage lesions appeared to have more T cells, more diversity, less clonality.

About this clone itself: Its target is unknown.

The chain carries TRBV6-1 and TRBJ1-5; TRBD1 agrees at 7 bases. The sample taken for sequencing was FFPE lung adenocarcinoma in situ tissue. This clonotype was sampled from a person aged 65-85 years with lung adenocarcinoma. The CDR3 region is CASFEGQTNQPQHF. CDR3 nucleotides: TGTGCCAGCTTCGAGGGACAGACCAATCAGCCCCAGCATTTT.